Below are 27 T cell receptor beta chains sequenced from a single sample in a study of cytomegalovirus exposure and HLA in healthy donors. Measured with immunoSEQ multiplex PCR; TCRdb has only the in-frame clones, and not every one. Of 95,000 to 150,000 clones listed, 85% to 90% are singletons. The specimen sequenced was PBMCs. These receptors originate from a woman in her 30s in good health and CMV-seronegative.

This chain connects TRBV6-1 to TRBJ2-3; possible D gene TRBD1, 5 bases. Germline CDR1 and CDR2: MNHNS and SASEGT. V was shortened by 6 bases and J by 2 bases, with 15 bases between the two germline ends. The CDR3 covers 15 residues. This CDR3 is CASRTDQGPTDTQYF. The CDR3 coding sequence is TGTGCCAGCAGGACGGACCAGGGCCCCACAGATACGCAGTATTTT.

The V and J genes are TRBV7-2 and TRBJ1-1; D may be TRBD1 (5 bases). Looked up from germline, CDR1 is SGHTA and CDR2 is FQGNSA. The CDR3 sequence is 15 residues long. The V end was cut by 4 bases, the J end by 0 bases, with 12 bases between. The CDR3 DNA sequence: TGTGCCAGCAGCTCGGAGGGGCGCCTGAACACTGAAGCTTTCTTT. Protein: CASSSEGRLNTEAFF.

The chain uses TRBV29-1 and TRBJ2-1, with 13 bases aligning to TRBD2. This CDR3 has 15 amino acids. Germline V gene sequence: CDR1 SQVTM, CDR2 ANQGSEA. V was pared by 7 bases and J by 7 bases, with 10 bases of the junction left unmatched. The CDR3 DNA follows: TGCAGCGGACTAGCGGGGGGCCGGATTAGGAATGAGCAGTTCTTC. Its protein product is CSGLAGGRIRNEQFF.

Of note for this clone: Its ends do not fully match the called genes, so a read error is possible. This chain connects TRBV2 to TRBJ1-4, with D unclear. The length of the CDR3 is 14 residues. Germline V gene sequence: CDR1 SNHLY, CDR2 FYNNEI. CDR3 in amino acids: CANSVPPRVEKLFF. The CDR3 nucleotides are TGTGCCAACAGTGTACCGCCGAGGGTAGAAAAACTGTTTTTT.

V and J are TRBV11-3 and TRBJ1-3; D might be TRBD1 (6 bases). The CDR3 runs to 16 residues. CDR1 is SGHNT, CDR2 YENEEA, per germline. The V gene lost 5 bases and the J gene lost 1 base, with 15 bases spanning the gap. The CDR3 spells CASSLGGRASGNTIYF. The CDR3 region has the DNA TGTGCCAGCAGCCTTGGGGGCAGGGCTTCTGGAAACACCATATATTTT.

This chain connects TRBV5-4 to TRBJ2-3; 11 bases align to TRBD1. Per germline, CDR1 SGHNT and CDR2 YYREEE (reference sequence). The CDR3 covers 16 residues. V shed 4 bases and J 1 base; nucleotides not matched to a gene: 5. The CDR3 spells CASSHTGQGGTDTQYF. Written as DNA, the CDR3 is TGTGCCAGCAGCCATACGGGACAGGGGGGCACAGATACGCAGTATTTT.

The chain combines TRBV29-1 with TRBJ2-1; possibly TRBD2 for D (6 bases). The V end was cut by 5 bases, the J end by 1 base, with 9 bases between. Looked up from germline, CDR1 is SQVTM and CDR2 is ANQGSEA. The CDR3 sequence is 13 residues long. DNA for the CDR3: TGCAGCGTTAAACGGGGGTCCTACAATGAGCAGTTCTTC. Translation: CSVKRGSYNEQFF.

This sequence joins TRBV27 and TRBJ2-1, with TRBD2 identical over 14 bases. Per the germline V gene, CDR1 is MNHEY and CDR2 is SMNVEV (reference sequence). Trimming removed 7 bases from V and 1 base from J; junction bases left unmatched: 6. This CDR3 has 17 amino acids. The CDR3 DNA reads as TGTGCCAGCAACCAAGGACTAGCGGGGGGATCCTACAATGAGCAGTTCTTC. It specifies CASNQGLAGGSYNEQFF.

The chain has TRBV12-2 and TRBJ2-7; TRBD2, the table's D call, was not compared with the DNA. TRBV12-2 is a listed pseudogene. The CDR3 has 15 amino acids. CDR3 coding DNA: TGTGCAAGTCGCTTAGCCGGGACTAGGTCCTACGAGCAGTACTTC. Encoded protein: CASRLAGTRSYEQYF.

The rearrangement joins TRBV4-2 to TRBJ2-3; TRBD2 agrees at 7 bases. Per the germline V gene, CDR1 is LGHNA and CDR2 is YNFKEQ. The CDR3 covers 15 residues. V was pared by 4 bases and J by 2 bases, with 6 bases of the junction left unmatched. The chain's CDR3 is CASSPASGFTDTQYF. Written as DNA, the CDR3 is TGTGCCAGCAGCCCGGCTAGCGGATTCACAGATACGCAGTATTTT.

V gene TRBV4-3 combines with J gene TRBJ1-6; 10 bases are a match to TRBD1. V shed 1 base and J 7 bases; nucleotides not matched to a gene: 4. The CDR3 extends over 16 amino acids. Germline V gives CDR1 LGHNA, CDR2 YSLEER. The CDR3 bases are TGCGCCAGCAGCCAAGGACAGGGGGCAAGGAATTCACCCCTCCACTTT. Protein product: CASSQGQGARNSPLHF.

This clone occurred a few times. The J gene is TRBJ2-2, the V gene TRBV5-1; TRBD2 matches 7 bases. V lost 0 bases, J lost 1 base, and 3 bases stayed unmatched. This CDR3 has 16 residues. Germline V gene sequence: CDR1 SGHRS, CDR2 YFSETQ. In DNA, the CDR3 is TGCGCCAGCAGCTTGGAGCCGGGGGGGAACACCGGGGAGCTGTTTTTT. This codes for CASSLEPGGNTGELFF.

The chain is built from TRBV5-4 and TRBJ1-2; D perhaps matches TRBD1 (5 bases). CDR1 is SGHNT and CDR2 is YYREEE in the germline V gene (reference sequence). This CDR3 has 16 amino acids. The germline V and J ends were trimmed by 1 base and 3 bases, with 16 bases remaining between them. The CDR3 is CASSLPNRGGDYGYTF. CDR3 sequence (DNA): TGTGCCAGCAGCTTGCCCAATCGCGGGGGGGACTATGGCTACACCTTC.

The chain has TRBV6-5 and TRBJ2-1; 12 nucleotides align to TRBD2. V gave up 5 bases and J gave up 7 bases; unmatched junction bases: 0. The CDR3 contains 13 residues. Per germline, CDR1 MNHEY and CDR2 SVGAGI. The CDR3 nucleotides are TGTGCCAGCAGTACTAGCGGGGGGAATGAGCAGTTCTTC. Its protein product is CASSTSGGNEQFF.

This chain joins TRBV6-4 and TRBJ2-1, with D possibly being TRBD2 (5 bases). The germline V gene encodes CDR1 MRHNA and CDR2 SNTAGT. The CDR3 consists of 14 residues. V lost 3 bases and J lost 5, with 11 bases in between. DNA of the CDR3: TGTGCCAGCAGTGAACGGGGTGATAACAATGAGCAGTTCTTC. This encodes CASSERGDNNEQFF.

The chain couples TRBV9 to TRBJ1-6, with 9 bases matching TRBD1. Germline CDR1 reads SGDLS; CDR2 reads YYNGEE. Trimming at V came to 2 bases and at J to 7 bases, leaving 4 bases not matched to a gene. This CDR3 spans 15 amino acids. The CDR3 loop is CASSVRDRANSPLHF. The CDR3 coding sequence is TGTGCCAGCAGCGTCCGGGACAGGGCAAATTCACCCCTCCACTTT.

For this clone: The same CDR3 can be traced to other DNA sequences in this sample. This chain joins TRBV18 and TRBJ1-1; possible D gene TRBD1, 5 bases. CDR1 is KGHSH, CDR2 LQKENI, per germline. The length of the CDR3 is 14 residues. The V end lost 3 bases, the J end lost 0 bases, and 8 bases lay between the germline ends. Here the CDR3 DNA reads TGTGCCAGCTCACCCGGGACTTTGAACACTGAAGCTTTCTTT. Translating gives CASSPGTLNTEAFF.

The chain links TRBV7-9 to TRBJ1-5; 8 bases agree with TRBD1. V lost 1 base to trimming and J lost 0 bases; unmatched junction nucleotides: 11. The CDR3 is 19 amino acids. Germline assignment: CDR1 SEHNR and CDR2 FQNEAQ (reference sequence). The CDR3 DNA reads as TGTGCCAGCAGCTTAGGCGGACAGGGCTTTCCCTATAGCAATCAGCCCCAGCATTTT. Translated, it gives CASSLGGQGFPYSNQPQHF.

The CDR3 DNA sequence: TGTGCCTGGAGGGCTGGGGGCAAAAATGAAAAACTGTTTTTT. This codes for CAWRAGGKNEKLFF. The gene calls are TRBV30 and TRBJ1-4; a possible D gene is TRBD1 (6 bases). This CDR3 contains 14 residues. Germline CDR1 reads GTSNPN; CDR2 reads SVGIG (reference sequence). Trimming stripped 3 bases from V and 5 bases from J, with 13 bases between. The full variable domain, in which reference TRBV30 and TRBJ1-4 provide the parts outside the CDR3, is SQTIHQWPATLVQPVGSPLSLECTVEGTSNPNLYWYRQAAGRGLQLLFYSVGIGQISSEVPQNLSASRPQDRQFILSSKKLLLSDSGFYLCAWRAGGKNEKLFFGSGTQLSVL.

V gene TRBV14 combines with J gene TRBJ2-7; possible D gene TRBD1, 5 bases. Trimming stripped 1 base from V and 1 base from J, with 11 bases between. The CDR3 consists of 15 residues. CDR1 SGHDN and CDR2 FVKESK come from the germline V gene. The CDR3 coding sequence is TGTGCCAGCAGCCAAGCCCTAGGGGTGTCCTACGAGCAGTACTTC. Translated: CASSQALGVSYEQYF.

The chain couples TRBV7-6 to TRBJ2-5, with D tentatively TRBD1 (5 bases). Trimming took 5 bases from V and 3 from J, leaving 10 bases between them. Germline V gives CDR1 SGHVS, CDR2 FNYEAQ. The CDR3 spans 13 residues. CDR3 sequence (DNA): TGTGCCAGCAGCCCCACAGGAGAAGAGACCCAGTACTTC. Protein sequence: CASSPTGEETQYF.

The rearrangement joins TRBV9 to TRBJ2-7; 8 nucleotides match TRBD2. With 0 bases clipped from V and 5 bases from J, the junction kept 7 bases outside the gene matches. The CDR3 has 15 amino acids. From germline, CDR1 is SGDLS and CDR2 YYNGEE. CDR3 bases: TGTGCCAGCAGCGTAGCGGGGGGGCCCGGTGACGAGCAGTACTTC. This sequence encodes CASSVAGGPGDEQYF.

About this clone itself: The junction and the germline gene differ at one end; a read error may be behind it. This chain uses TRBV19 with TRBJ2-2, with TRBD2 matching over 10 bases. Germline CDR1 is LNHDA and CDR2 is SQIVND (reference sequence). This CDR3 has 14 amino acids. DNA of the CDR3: TGTGCCAGTAGCATAGCGGGGGGCACCGGGGAGCTGTTTTTT. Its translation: CASSIAGGTGELFF. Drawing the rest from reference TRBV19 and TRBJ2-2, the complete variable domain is DGGITQSPKYLFRKEGQNVTLSCEQNLNHDAMYWYRQDPGQGLRLIYYSQIVNDFQKGDIAEGYSVSREKKESFPLTVTSAQKNPTAFYLCASSIAGGTGELFFGEGSRLTVL.

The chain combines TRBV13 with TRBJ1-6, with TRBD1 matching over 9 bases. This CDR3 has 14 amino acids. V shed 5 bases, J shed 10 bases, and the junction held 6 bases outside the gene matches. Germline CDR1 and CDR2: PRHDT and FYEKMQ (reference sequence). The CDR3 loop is CASSRRDRDSPLHF. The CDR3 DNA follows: TGTGCCAGCAGCCGCCGGGACAGGGACTCACCCCTCCACTTT.

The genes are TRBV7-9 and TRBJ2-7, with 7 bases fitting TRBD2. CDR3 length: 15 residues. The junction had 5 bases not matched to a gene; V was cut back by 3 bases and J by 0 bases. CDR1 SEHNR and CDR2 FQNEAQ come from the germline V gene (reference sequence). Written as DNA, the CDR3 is TGTGCCAGCAGCTTGCTGGTAGCGGGCTCCTACGAGCAGTACTTC. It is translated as CASSLLVAGSYEQYF.

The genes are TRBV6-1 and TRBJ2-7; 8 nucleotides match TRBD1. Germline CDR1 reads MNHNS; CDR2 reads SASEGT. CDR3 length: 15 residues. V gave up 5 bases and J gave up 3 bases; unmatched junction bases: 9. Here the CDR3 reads CASSSYSTGGYEQYF. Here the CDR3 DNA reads TGTGCCAGCAGTTCATACAGCACAGGGGGCTACGAGCAGTACTTC.

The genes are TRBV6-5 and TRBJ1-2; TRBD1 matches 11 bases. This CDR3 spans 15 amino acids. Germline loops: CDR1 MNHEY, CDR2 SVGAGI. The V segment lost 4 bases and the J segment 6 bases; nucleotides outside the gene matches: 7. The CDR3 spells CASSWGQGVMDGYTF. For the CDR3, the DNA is TGTGCCAGCAGTTGGGGACAGGGGGTGATGGATGGCTACACCTTC.